This T cell receptor (beta chain) stems from a study of T cell responses to AZD1222 COVID-19 vaccine. Data came from immunoSEQ multiplex PCR; TCRdb stores just in-frame clones and leaves some out. The table includes about 110,000 clones, under 95% detected once. The input for sequencing was peripheral blood, taken on day 0 of AZD1222 vaccination. This receptor was obtained from an adult in good health.

The CDR3: CASSYLGSGNTQYF. CDR3 sequence (DNA): TGTGCCAGCAGTTACCTGGGATCGGGCAATACGCAGTATTTT. This chain joins TRBV6-5 and TRBJ2-3; D gene ambiguous. Germline V gene sequence: CDR1 MNHEY, CDR2 SVGAGI. CDR3 length: 14 residues. Trimming took 2 bases from V and 7 from J, leaving 13 bases between them.